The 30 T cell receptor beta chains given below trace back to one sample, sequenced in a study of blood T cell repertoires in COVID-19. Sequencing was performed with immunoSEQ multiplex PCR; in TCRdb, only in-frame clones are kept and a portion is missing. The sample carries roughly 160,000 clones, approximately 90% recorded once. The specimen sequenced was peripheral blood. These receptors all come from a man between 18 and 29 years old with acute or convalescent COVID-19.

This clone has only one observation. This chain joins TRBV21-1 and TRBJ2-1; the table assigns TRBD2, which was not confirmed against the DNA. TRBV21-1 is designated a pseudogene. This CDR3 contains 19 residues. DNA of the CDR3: TGTGCCAGCAGCCCTATCTATCACTTACCGAGCCGCTCCTACAATGAGCAGTTCTTC. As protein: CASSPIYHLPSRSYNEQFF.

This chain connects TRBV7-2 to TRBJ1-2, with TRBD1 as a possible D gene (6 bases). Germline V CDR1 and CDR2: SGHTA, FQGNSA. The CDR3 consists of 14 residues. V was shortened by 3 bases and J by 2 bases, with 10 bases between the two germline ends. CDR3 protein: CASSFAQGNYGYTF. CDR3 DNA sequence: TGTGCCAGCAGCTTTGCTCAGGGGAACTATGGCTACACCTTC.

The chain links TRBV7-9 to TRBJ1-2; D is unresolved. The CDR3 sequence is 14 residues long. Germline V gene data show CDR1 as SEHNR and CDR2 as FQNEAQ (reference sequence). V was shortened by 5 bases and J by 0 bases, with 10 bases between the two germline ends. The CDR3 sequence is CASSVGASNYGYTF. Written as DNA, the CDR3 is TGTGCCAGCAGCGTAGGAGCCTCTAACTATGGCTACACCTTC.

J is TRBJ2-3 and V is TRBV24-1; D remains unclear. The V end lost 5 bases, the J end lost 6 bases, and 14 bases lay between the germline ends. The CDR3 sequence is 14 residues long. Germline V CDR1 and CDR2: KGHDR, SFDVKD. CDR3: CATSGSFIADTQYF. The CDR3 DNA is TGTGCCACCAGTGGCAGTTTCATTGCCGATACGCAGTATTTT.

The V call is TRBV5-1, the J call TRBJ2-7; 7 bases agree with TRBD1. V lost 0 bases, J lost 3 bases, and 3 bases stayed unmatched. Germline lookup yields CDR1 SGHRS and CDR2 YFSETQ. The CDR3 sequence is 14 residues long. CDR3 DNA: TGCGCCAGCAGCTTGGAGAGACAGGGCTACGAGCAGTACTTC. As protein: CASSLERQGYEQYF.

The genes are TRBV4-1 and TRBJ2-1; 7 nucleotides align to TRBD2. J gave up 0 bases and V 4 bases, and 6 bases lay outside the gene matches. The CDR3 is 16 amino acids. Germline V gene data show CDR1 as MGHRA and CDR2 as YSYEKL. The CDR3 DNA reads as TGCGCCAGCAGCCTCCAAGCGGGGAGCTCCTACAATGAGCAGTTCTTC. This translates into CASSLQAGSSYNEQFF.

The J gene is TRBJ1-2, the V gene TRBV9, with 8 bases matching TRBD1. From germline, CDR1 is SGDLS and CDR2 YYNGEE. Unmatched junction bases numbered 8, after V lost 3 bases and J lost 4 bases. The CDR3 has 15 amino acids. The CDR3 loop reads CASSGQGAYGYGYTF. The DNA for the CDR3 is TGTGCCAGCAGCGGCCAGGGGGCATACGGCTATGGCTACACCTTC.

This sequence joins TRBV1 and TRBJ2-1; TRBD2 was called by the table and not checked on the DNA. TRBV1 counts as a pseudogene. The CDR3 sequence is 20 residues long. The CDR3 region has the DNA TGCACCAGCAGCCAAGATCGGGTACCCAAAAGCGGGAGGGCCGGATATGAGCAGTTCTTC. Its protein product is CTSSQDRVPKSGRAGYEQFF.

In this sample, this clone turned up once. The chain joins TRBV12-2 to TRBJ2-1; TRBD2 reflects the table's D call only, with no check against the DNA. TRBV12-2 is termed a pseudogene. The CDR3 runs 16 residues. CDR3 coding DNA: TGTGCAAGTCGGCAATACCAAGCGGGAGGGCCACAGGAGCAGTTCTTC. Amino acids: CASRQYQAGGPQEQFF.

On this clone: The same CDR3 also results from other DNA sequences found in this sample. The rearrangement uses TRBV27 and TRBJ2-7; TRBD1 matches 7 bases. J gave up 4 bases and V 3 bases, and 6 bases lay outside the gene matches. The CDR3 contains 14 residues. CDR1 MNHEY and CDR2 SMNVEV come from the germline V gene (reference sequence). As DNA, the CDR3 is TGTGCCAGCAGTTTCTCCCGGGACAGTTACGAGCAGTACTTC. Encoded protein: CASSFSRDSYEQYF.

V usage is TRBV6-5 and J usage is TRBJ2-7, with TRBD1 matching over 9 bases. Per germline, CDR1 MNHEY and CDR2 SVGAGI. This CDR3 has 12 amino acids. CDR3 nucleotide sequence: TGTGTCGTACAGGGGGCTAATTACGAGCAGTACTTC. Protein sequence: CVVQGANYEQYF.

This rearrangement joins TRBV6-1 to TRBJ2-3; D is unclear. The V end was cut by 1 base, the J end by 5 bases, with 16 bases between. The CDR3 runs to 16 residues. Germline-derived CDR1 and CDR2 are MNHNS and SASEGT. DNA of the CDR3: TGTGCCAGCAGTGAAGGTTTTCGAGGAGTGGAAGATACGCAGTATTTT. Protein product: CASSEGFRGVEDTQYF.

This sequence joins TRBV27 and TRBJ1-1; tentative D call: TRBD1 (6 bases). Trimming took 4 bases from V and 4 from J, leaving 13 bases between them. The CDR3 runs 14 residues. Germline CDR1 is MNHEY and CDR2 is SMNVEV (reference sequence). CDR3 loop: CASSWERGGTEAFF. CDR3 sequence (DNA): TGTGCCAGCAGTTGGGAAAGGGGGGGCACTGAAGCTTTCTTT.

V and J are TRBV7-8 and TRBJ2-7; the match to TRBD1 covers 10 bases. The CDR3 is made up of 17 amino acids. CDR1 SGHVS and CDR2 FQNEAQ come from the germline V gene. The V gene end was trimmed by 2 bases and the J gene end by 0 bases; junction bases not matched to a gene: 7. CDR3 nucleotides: TGTGCCAGCAGCTTAAGTGGGTGGACAGGGGGCTCCTACGAGCAGTACTTC. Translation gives CASSLSGWTGGSYEQYF.

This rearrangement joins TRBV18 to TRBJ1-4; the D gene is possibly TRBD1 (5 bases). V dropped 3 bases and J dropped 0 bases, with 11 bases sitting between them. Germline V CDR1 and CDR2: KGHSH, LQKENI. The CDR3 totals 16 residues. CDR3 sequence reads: CASSPSQGATNEKLFF. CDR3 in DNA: TGTGCCAGCTCACCCAGTCAGGGCGCAACTAATGAAAAACTGTTTTTT.

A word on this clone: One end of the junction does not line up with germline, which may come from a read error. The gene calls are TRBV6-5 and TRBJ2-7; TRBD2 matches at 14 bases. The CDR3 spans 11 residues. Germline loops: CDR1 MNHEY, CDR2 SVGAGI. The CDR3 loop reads CASSSGLAGDF. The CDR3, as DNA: TGTGCCAGCAGTTCGGGACTAGCGGGAGACTTC.

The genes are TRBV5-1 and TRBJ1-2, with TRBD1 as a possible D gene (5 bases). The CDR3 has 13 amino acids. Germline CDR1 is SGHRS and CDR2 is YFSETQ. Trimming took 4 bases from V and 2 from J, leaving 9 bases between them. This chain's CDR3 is CASSGQGNYGYTF. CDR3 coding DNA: TGCGCCAGCAGCGGTCAGGGAAACTATGGCTACACCTTC.

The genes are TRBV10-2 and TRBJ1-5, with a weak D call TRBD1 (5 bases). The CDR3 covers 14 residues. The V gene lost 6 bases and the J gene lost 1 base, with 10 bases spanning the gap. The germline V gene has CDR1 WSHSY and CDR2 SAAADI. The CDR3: CASSTGLSNQPQHF. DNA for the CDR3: TGCGCCAGCAGCACGGGACTGAGCAATCAGCCCCAGCATTTT.

DNA for the CDR3: TGTGCCAGCAGTGCCGACAGGGGCTCGTATGGCTACACCTTC. Translating gives CASSADRGSYGYTF. The chain recombines TRBV6-4 with TRBJ1-2; 8 nucleotides line up with TRBD1. Germline assignment: CDR1 MRHNA and CDR2 SNTAGT. The ends lost 4 bases at V and 5 bases at J; junction bases unmatched: 6. The CDR3 spans 14 residues.

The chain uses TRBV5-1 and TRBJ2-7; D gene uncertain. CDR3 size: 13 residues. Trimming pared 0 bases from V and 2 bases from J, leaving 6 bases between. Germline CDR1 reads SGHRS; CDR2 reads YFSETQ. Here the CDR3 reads CASSLGSAYEQYF. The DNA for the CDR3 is TGCGCCAGCAGCTTGGGCAGCGCCTACGAGCAGTACTTC.

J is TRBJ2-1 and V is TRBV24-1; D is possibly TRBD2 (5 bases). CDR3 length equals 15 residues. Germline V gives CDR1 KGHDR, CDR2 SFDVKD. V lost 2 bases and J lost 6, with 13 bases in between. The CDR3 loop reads CATSDSGLLSNEQFF. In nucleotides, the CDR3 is TGTGCCACCAGTGATTCCGGACTGCTCTCCAATGAGCAGTTCTTC.

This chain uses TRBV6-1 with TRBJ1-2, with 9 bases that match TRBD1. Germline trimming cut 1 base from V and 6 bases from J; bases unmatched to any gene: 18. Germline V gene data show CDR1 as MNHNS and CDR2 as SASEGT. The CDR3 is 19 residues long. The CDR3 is CASSEGRISWDRDFNGYTF. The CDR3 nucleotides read TGTGCCAGCAGTGAAGGGCGTATATCGTGGGACAGGGATTTTAATGGCTACACCTTC.

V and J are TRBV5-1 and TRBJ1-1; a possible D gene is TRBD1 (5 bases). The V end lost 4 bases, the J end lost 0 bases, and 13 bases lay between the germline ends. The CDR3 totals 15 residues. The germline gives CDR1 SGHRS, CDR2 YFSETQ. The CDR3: CASSTIGQVNTEAFF. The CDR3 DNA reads TGCGCCAGCAGCACCATTGGACAAGTGAACACTGAAGCTTTCTTT.

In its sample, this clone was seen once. The CDR3 DNA reads as TGCAGTGCTAGTGAGACAGGCTTTAGCAATCAGCCCCAGCATTTT. Translated: CSASETGFSNQPQHF. The chain links TRBV20-1 to TRBJ1-5, with a possible D match to TRBD1 (6 bases). Trimming left V 3 bases short and J 0 bases short, with 12 bases between. The CDR3 totals 15 residues. The V gene's germline CDR1 is DFQATT and CDR2 SNEGSKA (reference sequence).

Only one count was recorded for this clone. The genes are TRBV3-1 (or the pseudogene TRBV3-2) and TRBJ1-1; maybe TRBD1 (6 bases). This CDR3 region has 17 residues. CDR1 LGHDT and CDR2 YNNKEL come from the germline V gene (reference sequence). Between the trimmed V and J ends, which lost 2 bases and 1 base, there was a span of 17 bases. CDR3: CASSQPHPGHRNTEAFF. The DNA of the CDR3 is TGTGCCAGCAGCCAACCACACCCGGGACACAGGAACACTGAAGCTTTCTTT.

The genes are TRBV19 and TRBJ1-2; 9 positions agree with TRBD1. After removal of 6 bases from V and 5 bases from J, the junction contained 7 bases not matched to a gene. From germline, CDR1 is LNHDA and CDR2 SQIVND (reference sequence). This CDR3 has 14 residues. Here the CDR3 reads CASRLQGAGYGYTF. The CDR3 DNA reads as TGTGCCAGTAGGCTACAGGGGGCTGGATATGGCTACACCTTC. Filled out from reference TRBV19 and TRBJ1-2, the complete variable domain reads DGGITQSPKYLFRKEGQNVTLSCEQNLNHDAMYWYRQDPGQGLRLIYYSQIVNDFQKGDIAEGYSVSREKKESFPLTVTSAQKNPTAFYLCASRLQGAGYGYTFGSGTRLTVV.

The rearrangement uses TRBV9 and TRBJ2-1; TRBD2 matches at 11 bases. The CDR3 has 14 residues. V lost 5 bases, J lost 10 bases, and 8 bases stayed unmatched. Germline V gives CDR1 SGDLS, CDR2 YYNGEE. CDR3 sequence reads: CASRLAGGPGEQFF. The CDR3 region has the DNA TGTGCCAGCAGGTTAGCGGGAGGGCCCGGGGAGCAGTTCTTC.

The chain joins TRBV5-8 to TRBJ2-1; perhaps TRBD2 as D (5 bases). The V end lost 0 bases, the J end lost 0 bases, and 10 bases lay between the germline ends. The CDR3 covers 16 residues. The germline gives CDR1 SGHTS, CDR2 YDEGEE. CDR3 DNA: TGTGCCAGCAGCTTGGGTGTGGGGAGCTCCTACAATGAGCAGTTCTTC. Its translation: CASSLGVGSSYNEQFF.

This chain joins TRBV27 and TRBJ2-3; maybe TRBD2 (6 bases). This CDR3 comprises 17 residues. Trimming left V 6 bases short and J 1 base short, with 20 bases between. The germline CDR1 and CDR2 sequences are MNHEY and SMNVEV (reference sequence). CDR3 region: CASSPLLRASGTDTQYF. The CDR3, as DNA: TGTGCCAGCAGCCCCCTCCTCAGGGCTAGCGGCACAGATACGCAGTATTTT.

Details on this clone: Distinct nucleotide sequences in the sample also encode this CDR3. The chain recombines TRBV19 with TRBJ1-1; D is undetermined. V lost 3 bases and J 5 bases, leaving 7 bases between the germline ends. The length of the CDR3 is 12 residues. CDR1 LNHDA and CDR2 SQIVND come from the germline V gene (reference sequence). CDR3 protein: CASSIRGTEAFF. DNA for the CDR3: TGTGCCAGTAGTATCAGAGGAACTGAAGCTTTCTTT.